These 18 T cell receptor beta chains originate from one sample sequenced in a study of blood T cell repertoires in COVID-19. TCRdb's copy holds only in-frame clones and misses some; the assay was immunoSEQ multiplex PCR. The sample carries about 210,000 clones, about four fifths recorded once. The sequenced sample was peripheral blood. These receptors all stem from a woman in her 50s with active or convalescent COVID-19.

V gene TRBV29-1 combines with J gene TRBJ1-2; 12 nucleotides agree with TRBD1. The CDR3 consists of 13 residues. V lost 5 bases to trimming and J lost 8 bases; unmatched junction nucleotides: 6. CDR1 SQVTM and CDR2 ANQGSEA come from the germline V gene. CDR3 amino acids: CSVLGQGAGGYTF. In nucleotides, the CDR3 is TGCAGCGTTTTGGGACAGGGGGCTGGAGGCTACACCTTC.

J is TRBJ1-1 and V is TRBV5-1, with D possibly matching TRBD1 (6 bases). Trimming shortened V by 1 base and J by 3 bases, and 10 bases separated the two germline ends. This CDR3 contains 14 residues. CDR1 SGHRS and CDR2 YFSETQ come from the germline V gene. The CDR3 coding sequence is TGCGCCAGCAGCTTGCGGGGGGCATACACTGAAGCTTTCTTT. It yields the protein CASSLRGAYTEAFF.

This chain uses TRBV5-1 with TRBJ2-1; 8 positions agree with TRBD2. In germline, CDR1 is SGHRS, CDR2 YFSETQ. V lost 5 bases to trimming and J lost 5 bases; unmatched junction nucleotides: 12. This CDR3 has 16 amino acids. The CDR3 protein is CASRLLPGLENNEQFF. The CDR3 DNA reads TGCGCCAGCAGACTTCTACCGGGACTAGAGAACAATGAGCAGTTCTTC.

This clone occurred once. The chain employs TRBV28 and TRBJ2-2; the match to TRBD1 covers 7 bases. Germline V gene lookup returns CDR1 MDHEN and CDR2 SYDVKM. CDR3 length equals 17 residues. The V and J ends lost 4 bases and 2 bases, in that order; junction bases with no gene match: 10. CDR3 sequence reads: CASSSPSGQPNTGELFF. The CDR3 DNA reads as TGTGCCAGCAGTTCCCCCTCGGGACAGCCTAACACCGGGGAGCTGTTTTTT. Variable domain in full (rest from reference TRBV28 and TRBJ2-2): DVKVTQSSRYLVKRTGEKVFLECVQDMDHENMFWYRQDPGLGLRLIYFSYDVKMKEKGDIPEGYSVSREKKERFSLILESASTNQTSMYLCASSSPSGQPNTGELFFGEGSRLTVL.

The V and J genes are TRBV12-5 and TRBJ2-1, with TRBD1 matching 7 bases. This CDR3 has 13 residues. Germline-derived CDR1 and CDR2 are LGHNT and FRNRAP. After removal of 3 bases from V and 7 bases from J, the junction contained 3 bases not matched to a gene. This CDR3 is CASGFDRANEQFF. In nucleotides, the CDR3 is TGTGCTAGTGGTTTCGACAGGGCGAATGAGCAGTTCTTC. Drawing the rest from reference TRBV12-5 and TRBJ2-1, the complete variable domain is DARVTQTPRHKVTEMGQEVTMRCQPILGHNTVFWYRQTMMQGLELLAYFRNRAPLDDSGMPKDRFSAEMPDATLATLKIQPSEPRDSAVYFCASGFDRANEQFFGPGTRLTVL.

The chain combines TRBV13 with TRBJ1-3, with D maybe TRBD1 (5 bases). The germline CDR1 and CDR2 sequences are PRHDT and FYEKMQ (reference sequence). The germline V and J ends were trimmed by 2 bases and 2 bases, with 10 bases remaining between them. The CDR3 consists of 15 residues. CDR3 bases: TGTGCCAGCAGCTTAAGGGCGGGGGCTGGAAACACCATATATTTT. It is translated as CASSLRAGAGNTIYF.

The chain employs TRBV19 and TRBJ2-1, with D possibly TRBD1 on 5 matching bases. Trimming stripped 2 bases from V and 5 bases from J, with 10 bases between. The CDR3 extends over 14 amino acids. Germline assignment: CDR1 LNHDA and CDR2 SQIVND (reference sequence). The CDR3 sequence is CASSIQGPNNEQFF. CDR3 coding DNA: TGTGCCAGTAGTATACAGGGCCCAAACAATGAGCAGTTCTTC.

This rearrangement joins TRBV4-1 to TRBJ1-4, with D tentatively TRBD1 (6 bases). The germline V gene has CDR1 MGHRA and CDR2 YSYEKL. V was cut by 3 bases and J by 3 bases, with 14 bases left in between. This CDR3 comprises 16 residues. As DNA, the CDR3 is TGCGCCAGCAGCCACGTTTACAGGGAGCCTAATGAAAAACTGTTTTTT. It encodes CASSHVYREPNEKLFF.

V gene TRBV5-4 combines with J gene TRBJ1-2; perhaps TRBD1 as D (6 bases). The CDR3 contains 16 residues. V shed 6 bases and J shed 4 bases, with 22 bases lying between them. The germline gives CDR1 SGHNT, CDR2 YYREEE (reference sequence). The DNA for the CDR3 is TGTGCCAGCACCCACGCTGCGAGGGGGGGCGGCTATGGCTACACCTTC. Protein product: CASTHAARGGGYGYTF.

This clone has just one count. The genes are TRBV6-5 and TRBJ1-6; TRBD1 matches at 7 bases. The CDR3 is 15 amino acids. V gave up 0 bases and J gave up 7 bases; unmatched junction bases: 3. Germline V gives CDR1 MNHEY, CDR2 SVGAGI. The chain's CDR3 is CASSYSAGQNSPLHF. The CDR3 DNA follows: TGTGCCAGCAGTTACTCGGCGGGACAGAATTCACCCCTCCACTTT.

This chain connects TRBV6-5 to TRBJ1-2; 8 bases align to TRBD1. V shed 5 bases, J shed 8 bases, and the junction held 4 bases outside the gene matches. The CDR3 consists of 12 residues. Germline CDR1 and CDR2: MNHEY and SVGAGI. CDR3 protein: CASSPQGAGYTF. CDR3 sequence (DNA): TGTGCCAGCAGTCCTCAGGGGGCCGGCTACACCTTC.

The chain recombines TRBV19 with TRBJ1-6; 8 nucleotides align to TRBD1. CDR1 is LNHDA and CDR2 is SQIVND in the germline V gene (reference sequence). This CDR3 has 14 amino acids. J lost 13 bases, V lost 6 bases, and 11 bases had no gene match. The CDR3: CASRAPGQVNPLHF. DNA of the CDR3: TGTGCCAGTAGAGCCCCGGGACAGGTTAATCCCCTCCACTTT.

The J gene is TRBJ1-2, the V gene TRBV27; D uncertain. Trimming took 4 bases from V and 4 from J, leaving 16 bases between them. CDR3 size: 15 residues. Germline V gene lookup returns CDR1 MNHEY and CDR2 SMNVEV (reference sequence). CDR3 in amino acids: CASSWPAAGIYGYTF. CDR3 bases: TGTGCCAGCAGTTGGCCCGCCGCGGGGATCTATGGCTACACCTTC.

This rearrangement joins TRBV24-1 to TRBJ2-5; perhaps TRBD2 as D (6 bases). Germline CDR1 KGHDR, CDR2 SFDVKD. This CDR3 region has 16 residues. Trimming stripped 0 bases from V and 1 base from J, with 11 bases between. The chain's CDR3 is CATSDLYGGIQETQYF. CDR3 in DNA: TGTGCCACCAGTGATTTGTATGGGGGGATCCAAGAGACCCAGTACTTC.

The J gene is TRBJ2-1, the V gene TRBV11-2; weak D call: TRBD1 (5 bases). Trimming pared 1 base from V and 3 bases from J, leaving 10 bases between. The CDR3 is made up of 15 amino acids. The germline V gene has CDR1 SGHAT and CDR2 FQNNGV. CDR3 sequence: CASSLAGMFYNEQFF. The CDR3 bases are TGTGCCAGCAGCTTAGCAGGGATGTTCTACAATGAGCAGTTCTTC.

V gene TRBV5-4 combines with J gene TRBJ2-5; possible D gene TRBD2, 5 bases. CDR3 size: 14 residues. From germline, CDR1 is SGHNT and CDR2 YYREEE (reference sequence). Trimming left V 4 bases short and J 4 bases short, with 14 bases between. The CDR3 loop is CASSPPGWAETQYF. The CDR3 bases are TGTGCCAGCAGCCCCCCGGGGTGGGCAGAGACCCAGTACTTC.

The chain carries TRBV9 and TRBJ2-6, with D tentatively TRBD1 (5 bases). The germline V and J ends were trimmed by 2 bases and 0 bases, with 15 bases remaining between them. CDR3 length: 18 residues. The germline V gene has CDR1 SGDLS and CDR2 YYNGEE. CDR3 sequence reads: CASSVWGRINSGANVLTF. The CDR3 bases are TGTGCCAGCAGCGTTTGGGGCAGGATCAACTCTGGGGCCAACGTCCTGACTTTC.

The V call is TRBV5-5, the J call TRBJ2-5; TRBD1 is a possible D gene (5 bases). The CDR3 covers 13 residues. V was shortened by 4 bases and J by 5 bases, with 12 bases between the two germline ends. The V gene's germline CDR1 is SGHKS and CDR2 YYEKEE (reference sequence). The CDR3 reads CASSPRVPETQYF. The CDR3 DNA is TGTGCCAGCAGCCCCAGGGTCCCGGAGACCCAGTACTTC.